This T cell receptor beta chain was recovered during a study of blood T cell repertoires in COVID-19. Across the whole study: The origin of the acute and convalescent COVID-19 samples was the United States, Italy and Spain.

The length of the CDR3 is 14 residues. In germline, CDR1 is SGHDT, CDR2 YYEEEE. The V end was cut by 2 bases, the J end by 3 bases, with 11 bases between. Per the authors' pipeline: Scientists estimated how many nucleated cells there were by amplifying reference gene primers. The protocol was immunoSEQ multiplex PCR, while the TCRdb copy is restricted to in-frame clones and leaves out a portion. The D gene and trimming were derived from the DNA, and the V and J assignments and clone size from that table. The data show around 70,000 clones, around three quarters seen once. The J gene is TRBJ2-5, the V gene TRBV5-6, with D possibly matching TRBD2 (6 bases). Material: peripheral blood. This sequence was found in a human donor in a cohort sampled during active COVID-19. CDR3 nucleotides: TGTGCCAGCAGCTTCGGGAGATTGAAAGAGACCCAGTACTTC. Amino acids: CASSFGRLKETQYF.